This entry is about one T cell receptor beta chain. Living in 25 or so US areas, the participants were between roughly 18 and 89 years of age. Two consecutive negative NP/OP PCR tests, clearance, or resolved symptoms defined Cohort 3 recovery. Authors' processing steps: The authors estimated nucleated cell counts from reference gene primer amplification. The data were produced by immunoSEQ multiplex PCR, yet TCRdb's version contains in-frame clones alone and is incomplete. The V and J calls and clone size come from that table; D and trimming were worked out from the DNA. The repertoire has some 490,000 clones, about 88% of them found once; the top ten carry under 9.5%. V lost 5 bases and J 2 bases, leaving 8 bases between the germline ends. Germline CDR1 KGHDR, CDR2 SFDVKD. This CDR3 has 13 amino acids. This sample was taken from a study of blood T cell repertoires in COVID-19.

The chain joins TRBV24-1 to TRBJ1-2; no clear D gene. Sequencing was performed on PBMCs or T cells enriched from blood (not recorded which). The TCR comes from a woman aged 55-69 years who had recovered from COVID-19. CDR3 amino acids: CATSGGINYGYTF. The CDR3 nucleotides read TGTGCCACCAGTGGCGGCATAAACTATGGCTACACCTTC.